This T cell receptor beta chain was profiled in a study of blood T cell repertoires in COVID-19. As for the study in general: Both acute and convalescent COVID-19 samples were obtained from the United States, Italy and Spain. T cells, B-cell-depleted T cells, or PBMCs provided the cDNA or gDNA that served as material.

Original processing notes: Amplification of reference gene primers provided the estimated nucleated cell counts. Only in-frame clones appear in the TCRdb table, and some are missing; sequencing was by immunoSEQ multiplex PCR. For V, J and clone size, that table is used; D and trimming come from the DNA. The data hold 120,000 to 150,000 clones, with more than 75% observed a single time. The sequence was collected from a human donor in a cohort sampled during active COVID-19. Sequencing used peripheral blood.

CDR3 nucleotide sequence: TGCGCCAGCAGCTTTTCCGACAGGCTCTCTCCGGAGGTGCAGTATTTT. It codes for CASSFSDRLSPEVQYF. This chain connects TRBV5-1 to TRBJ2-3, with D tentatively TRBD1 (6 bases). V gave up 2 bases and J gave up 11 bases, with 24 bases separating them. Germline CDR1 reads SGHRS; CDR2 reads YFSETQ. This CDR3 spans 16 amino acids.